These 28 T cell receptor beta chains share one sample of origin, sequenced in a study of blood T cell repertoires in COVID-19. Method: immunoSEQ multiplex PCR; TCRdb's copy keeps in-frame clones and lacks some. The sample shows 200,000 to 300,000 clones, 86% of them seen only once. The sample comprised peripheral blood. The source of these receptors is a man aged 35-49 years who had recovered from COVID-19.

V gene TRBV10-3 combines with J gene TRBJ1-5; no firm D call. Germline CDR1 and CDR2: ENHRY and SYGVKD. Trimming shortened V by 4 bases and J by 4 bases, and 8 bases separated the two germline ends. This CDR3 region has 13 residues. In DNA form, the CDR3 reads TGTGCCATCAGTGGGGCTGGGAATCAGCCCCAGCATTTT. The encoded protein is CAISGAGNQPQHF.

The chain recombines TRBV9 with TRBJ2-4, with D tentatively TRBD1 (6 bases). This CDR3 contains 15 residues. In germline, CDR1 is SGDLS, CDR2 YYNGEE. V lost 0 bases to trimming and J lost 6 bases, with 13 bases between them. The CDR3 sequence: CASSVEGQPPNIQYF. CDR3 bases: TGTGCCAGCAGCGTAGAAGGACAGCCGCCAAACATTCAGTACTTC.

In this sample, this clone turned up a few times. V and J are TRBV6-1 and TRBJ1-5; D ambiguous. The CDR3 is made up of 13 amino acids. V lost 5 bases to trimming and J lost 9 bases, with 14 bases between them. The germline V gene has CDR1 MNHNS and CDR2 SASEGT. The CDR3 DNA sequence: TGTGCCAGCAGTCCCATGGTCCCAGGGCCCCAGCATTTT. This codes for CASSPMVPGPQHF.

The chain uses TRBV9 and TRBJ1-5; 8 bases line up with TRBD1. The CDR3 runs to 15 residues. Germline lookup yields CDR1 SGDLS and CDR2 YYNGEE. The J segment lost 0 bases and the V segment lost 4 bases, leaving 3 bases of the junction unmatched. The CDR3 region is CASSPRGHSNQPQHF. Here the CDR3 DNA reads TGTGCCAGCAGCCCCAGGGGGCATAGCAATCAGCCCCAGCATTTT. Based on the CDR3 plus reference TRBV9 and TRBJ1-5, the full variable domain is DSGVTQTPKHLITATGQRVTLRCSPRSGDLSVYWYQQSLDQGLQFLIQYYNGEERAKGNILERFSAQQFPDLHSELNLSSLELGDSALYFCASSPRGHSNQPQHFGDGTRLSIL.

V and J are TRBV15 and TRBJ2-7; 12 bases match TRBD1. V shed 3 bases, J shed 5 bases, and the junction held 8 bases outside the gene matches. This CDR3 has 16 residues. Germline-derived CDR1 and CDR2 are LNHNV and YYDKDF (reference sequence). The CDR3 DNA reads TGTGCCACCAGCAGGGCTTCCTGGGACAGGGGGCACGAGCAGTACTTC. Its protein is CATSRASWDRGHEQYF.

The chain combines TRBV6-2 or TRBV6-3 with TRBJ2-3; D is perhaps TRBD2 (6 bases). Trimming took off 3 bases at V and 7 bases at J, with 17 bases between the two ends. CDR3 length equals 15 residues. The germline gives CDR1 MNHEY, CDR2 SVGEGT. The CDR3 sequence is CASSYFVRDWNTQYF. The CDR3 nucleotides are TGTGCCAGCAGTTATTTTGTACGGGACTGGAATACGCAGTATTTT.

The chain carries TRBV3-1 (or the pseudogene TRBV3-2) and TRBJ2-7; 7 nucleotides line up with TRBD1. V gave up 4 bases and J gave up 5 bases; unmatched junction bases: 14. CDR1 is LGHDT, CDR2 YNNKEL, per germline (reference sequence). CDR3 length: 16 residues. CDR3 coding DNA: TGTGCCAGCAGCCCTACCACGACAGGGTTGACTAACGAGCAGTACTTC. The encoded protein is CASSPTTTGLTNEQYF.

This rearrangement joins TRBV7-9 to TRBJ2-7, with D possibly being TRBD2 (6 bases). CDR3 length equals 15 residues. Between the trimmed V and J ends, which lost 4 bases and 3 bases, there was a span of 16 bases. Germline CDR1 and CDR2: SEHNR and FQNEAQ (reference sequence). CDR3 DNA sequence: TGTGCCAGCAGCTACGCCGGGACTGCTATCTACGAGCAGTACTTC. Protein sequence: CASSYAGTAIYEQYF.

This clone was recorded only once. The chain recombines TRBV20-1 with TRBJ1-2; the D is unclear. The germline V and J ends were trimmed by 4 bases and 8 bases, with 11 bases remaining between them. CDR1 is DFQATT and CDR2 is SNEGSKA in the germline V gene (reference sequence). CDR3 length: 11 amino acids. The CDR3 DNA is TGCAGTGCTAAAGCGATCAACGGCTACACCTTC. Translated: CSAKAINGYTF.

The chain carries TRBV11-3 and TRBJ2-2; 8 bases line up with TRBD2. CDR3 length: 16 amino acids. V shed 5 bases and J 6 bases; nucleotides not matched to a gene: 11. Per germline, CDR1 SGHNT and CDR2 YENEEA. The CDR3 sequence: CASSPNQRGRAGELFF. The DNA of the CDR3 is TGTGCCAGCAGCCCTAACCAGCGGGGGCGAGCCGGGGAGCTGTTTTTT.

The rearrangement links TRBV21-1 to TRBJ2-3; the D call of TRBD1 is as the table states it, not checked on the DNA. TRBV21-1 is given as a pseudogene. This CDR3 contains 16 residues. This CDR3 reads CASLTNRGYGTDTQYF. CDR3 in DNA: TGTGCCAGCCTCACTAACAGGGGATATGGCACAGATACGCAGTATTTT.

This sequence joins TRBV6-5 and TRBJ1-4; D unclear. Germline CDR1 reads MNHEY; CDR2 reads SVGAGI. The CDR3 is 14 amino acids. The ends were cut back, 6 bases at V and 5 bases at J, with 13 bases in the middle. The DNA for the CDR3 is TGTGCCAGCAGCCCCGGAGGCCCGAATGAAAAACTGTTTTTT. It translates to CASSPGGPNEKLFF.

The chain is built from TRBV5-1 and TRBJ2-1, with 13 nucleotides matching TRBD2. V dropped 2 bases and J dropped 2; count of bases not matched to a gene: 7. The CDR3 consists of 18 residues. Germline V CDR1 and CDR2: SGHRS, YFSETQ. The DNA for the CDR3 is TGCGCCAGCAGCTTCACTAGCGGGAGGGAAGGGCCCTACAATGAGCAGTTCTTC. Its protein is CASSFTSGREGPYNEQFF.

The chain links TRBV5-4 to TRBJ1-1; possible D gene TRBD1, 6 bases. V gave up 3 bases and J gave up 1 base, with 13 bases separating them. CDR3 length: 15 residues. Germline V gives CDR1 SGHNT, CDR2 YYREEE (reference sequence). The CDR3 bases are TGTGCCAGCAGCTCAGGGGTAGCGGGGAACACTGAAGCTTTCTTT. Its translation: CASSSGVAGNTEAFF.

The rearrangement joins TRBV6-5 to TRBJ2-2; tentative D call: TRBD1 (6 bases). Between the trimmed V and J ends, which lost 2 bases and 1 base, there was a span of 8 bases. CDR3 size: 15 residues. The germline gives CDR1 MNHEY, CDR2 SVGAGI. CDR3 coding DNA: TGTGCCAGCAGTTACCTAGGGGGGAACACCGGGGAGCTGTTTTTT. This codes for CASSYLGGNTGELFF.

This clone was found a few times. CDR3 residues: CASSYRGASPLHF. In DNA form, the CDR3 reads TGTGCCAGCAGTTACCGCGGGGCCTCACCCCTCCACTTT. The chain combines TRBV6-5 with TRBJ1-6, with D perhaps matching TRBD1 (5 bases). This CDR3 contains 13 residues. Per germline, CDR1 MNHEY and CDR2 SVGAGI. V was trimmed by 2 bases and J by 10 bases, leaving 9 bases between them.

This clone has a single count. This sequence joins TRBV9 and TRBJ1-5; 8 bases map to TRBD1. CDR1 SGDLS and CDR2 YYNGEE come from the germline V gene. Losses at the gene ends were 3 bases for V and 6 bases for J; bases not matched to a gene: 5. The CDR3 contains 14 residues. CDR3 coding DNA: TGTGCCAGCAGCGCCACAGGGGGACGTCAGCCCCAGCATTTT. It codes for CASSATGGRQPQHF.

The CDR3 loop is CASSQDLNQPQHF. The CDR3 bases are TGCGCCAGCAGCCAAGATCTAAATCAGCCCCAGCATTTT. The V call is TRBV4-1, the J call TRBJ1-5, with D unclear. The ends were cut back, 0 bases at V and 4 bases at J, with 4 bases in the middle. Germline V gene data show CDR1 as MGHRA and CDR2 as YSYEKL. This CDR3 is built from 13 residues.

The rearrangement uses TRBV18 and TRBJ1-1; a weak D match, TRBD1 (6 bases). The V and J ends lost 5 bases and 3 bases respectively, with 10 bases between them. The CDR3 sequence is 13 residues long. Germline CDR1 and CDR2: KGHSH and LQKENI. CDR3 loop: CASSAGEYTEAFF. Written as DNA, the CDR3 is TGTGCCAGCTCAGCAGGGGAGTACACTGAAGCTTTCTTT.

The V call is TRBV30, the J call TRBJ2-3; the D is unclear. V was pared by 3 bases and J by 3 bases, with 10 bases between. The V gene's germline CDR1 is GTSNPN and CDR2 SVGIG (reference sequence). The CDR3 is 13 amino acids. The CDR3 here is CAWRKYGTDTQYF. DNA of the CDR3: TGTGCCTGGAGAAAATACGGGACAGATACGCAGTATTTT.

This clone has just one count. J is TRBJ2-3 and V is TRBV10-3; maybe TRBD2 (5 bases). V shed 5 bases and J shed 0 bases, with 21 bases lying between them. There are 18 residues in the CDR3. Germline V CDR1 and CDR2: ENHRY, SYGVKD. The CDR3 loop reads CAISTDPGLSSSTDTQYF. CDR3 DNA sequence: TGTGCCATCAGTACAGACCCCGGACTTTCGTCTAGCACAGATACGCAGTATTTT.

This clone was seen a few times. Within the sample, other DNA sequences also encode this same CDR3. The rearrangement links TRBV7-9 to TRBJ2-2; D may be TRBD1 (6 bases). The CDR3 runs to 14 residues. Trimming shortened V by 5 bases and J by 1 base, and 8 bases separated the two germline ends. From germline, CDR1 is SEHNR and CDR2 FQNEAQ (reference sequence). The chain's CDR3 is CASSLGQNTGELFF. In nucleotides, the CDR3 is TGTGCCAGCAGCCTGGGACAGAACACCGGGGAGCTGTTTTTT.

The CDR3 loop is CASTERGLGDEQFF. The CDR3, as DNA: TGTGCCAGCACCGAGCGGGGACTAGGGGATGAGCAGTTCTTC. The rearrangement uses TRBV2 and TRBJ2-1, with 8 bases that match TRBD2. J gave up 8 bases and V 7 bases, and 10 bases lay outside the gene matches. The CDR3 has 14 residues. Germline CDR1 and CDR2: SNHLY and FYNNEI.

CDR3 amino acids: CASSHLTSAADTQYF. In nucleotides, the CDR3 is TGTGCCAGCAGCCATCTGACTAGCGCAGCAGATACGCAGTATTTT. The V and J genes are TRBV5-5 and TRBJ2-3; 8 bases align to TRBD2. CDR3 length: 15 residues. The germline CDR1 and CDR2 sequences are SGHKS and YYEKEE (reference sequence). Unmatched junction bases numbered 8, after V lost 4 bases and J lost 4 bases.

This chain links TRBV7-2 with TRBJ2-3; 14 positions agree with TRBD2. V shed 10 bases, J shed 8 bases, and the junction held 14 bases outside the gene matches. Germline CDR1 and CDR2: SGHTA and FQGNSA. There are 16 residues in the CDR3. CDR3 nucleotides: TGTGCCACCCGACTAGCGGGGGGGCCGTCCAGCGGTACGCAGTATTTT. Its translation is CATRLAGGPSSGTQYF.

The chain recombines TRBV15 with TRBJ1-5; 7 bases match TRBD1. The CDR3 is made up of 16 amino acids. Germline V CDR1 and CDR2: LNHNV, YYDKDF (reference sequence). With 1 base clipped from V and 5 bases from J, the junction kept 8 bases outside the gene matches. Here the CDR3 DNA reads TGTGCCACCAGCAGAGGGGACAGTCATCGCCATCAGCCCCAGCATTTT. It yields the protein CATSRGDSHRHQPQHF.

CDR3 bases: TGTGCCAGCAGCTTAAGAGGAGGGGGAGGGTCACCCCTCCACTTT. It specifies CASSLRGGGGSPLHF. V gene TRBV7-3 combines with J gene TRBJ1-6, with a possible D match to TRBD1 (6 bases). The CDR3 is 15 residues long. The V end lost 1 base, the J end lost 10 bases, and 14 bases lay between the germline ends. Germline V gene sequence: CDR1 SGHTA, CDR2 FQGTGA.

The gene calls are TRBV19 and TRBJ2-3; 7 bases map to TRBD2. The CDR3 contains 14 residues. The J segment lost 6 bases and the V segment lost 3 bases, leaving 6 bases of the junction unmatched. Germline CDR1 reads LNHDA; CDR2 reads SQIVND (reference sequence). DNA for the CDR3: TGTGCCAGTAGTATTGTGGCGGGGGAGGATACGCAGTATTTT. Amino acid sequence: CASSIVAGEDTQYF.